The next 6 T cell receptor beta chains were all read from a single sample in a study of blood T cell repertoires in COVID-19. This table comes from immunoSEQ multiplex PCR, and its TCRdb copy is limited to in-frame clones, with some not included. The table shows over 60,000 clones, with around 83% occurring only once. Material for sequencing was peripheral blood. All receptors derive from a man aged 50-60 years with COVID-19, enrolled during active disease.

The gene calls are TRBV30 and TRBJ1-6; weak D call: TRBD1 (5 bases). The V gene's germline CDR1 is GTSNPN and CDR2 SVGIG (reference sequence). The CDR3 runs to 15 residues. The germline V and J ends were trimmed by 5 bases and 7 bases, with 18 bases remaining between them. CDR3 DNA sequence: TGTGCCTGGGCCGGGGGGGGAAGGAAAAATTCACCCCTCCACTTT. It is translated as CAWAGGGRKNSPLHF.

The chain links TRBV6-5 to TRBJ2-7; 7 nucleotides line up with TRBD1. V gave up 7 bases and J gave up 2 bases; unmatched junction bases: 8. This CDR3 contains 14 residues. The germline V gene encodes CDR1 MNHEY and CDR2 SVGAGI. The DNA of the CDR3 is TGTGCCAGCACCAACAGGGACAGCCCCTACGAGCAGTACTTC. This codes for CASTNRDSPYEQYF.

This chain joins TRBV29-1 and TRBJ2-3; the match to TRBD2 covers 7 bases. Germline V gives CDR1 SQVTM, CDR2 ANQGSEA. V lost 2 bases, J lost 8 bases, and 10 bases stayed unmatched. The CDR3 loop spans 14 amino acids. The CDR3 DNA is TGCAGCGTTGAATGGGCTAGCGGAGCGGGTACGCAGTATTTT. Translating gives CSVEWASGAGTQYF.

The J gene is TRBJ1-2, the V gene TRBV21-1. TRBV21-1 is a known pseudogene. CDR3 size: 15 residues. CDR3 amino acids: CASSKRPEANYGYTF. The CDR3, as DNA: TGTGCCAGCAGCAAGAGGCCAGAAGCTAACTATGGCTACACCTTC.

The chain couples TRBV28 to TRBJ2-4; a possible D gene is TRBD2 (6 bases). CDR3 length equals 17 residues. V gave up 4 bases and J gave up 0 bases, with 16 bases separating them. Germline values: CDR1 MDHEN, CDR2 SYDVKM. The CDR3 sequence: CASSWPREALAKNIQYF. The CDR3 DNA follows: TGTGCCAGCAGTTGGCCTAGGGAGGCTCTAGCCAAAAACATTCAGTACTTC.

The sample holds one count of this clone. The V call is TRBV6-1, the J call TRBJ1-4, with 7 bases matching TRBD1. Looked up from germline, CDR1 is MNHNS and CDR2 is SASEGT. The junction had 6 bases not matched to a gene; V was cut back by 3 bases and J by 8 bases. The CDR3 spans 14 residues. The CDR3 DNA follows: TGTGCCAGCAGTGACCAGGGGGTAGGGGAAAAACTGTTTTTT. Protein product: CASSDQGVGEKLFF.